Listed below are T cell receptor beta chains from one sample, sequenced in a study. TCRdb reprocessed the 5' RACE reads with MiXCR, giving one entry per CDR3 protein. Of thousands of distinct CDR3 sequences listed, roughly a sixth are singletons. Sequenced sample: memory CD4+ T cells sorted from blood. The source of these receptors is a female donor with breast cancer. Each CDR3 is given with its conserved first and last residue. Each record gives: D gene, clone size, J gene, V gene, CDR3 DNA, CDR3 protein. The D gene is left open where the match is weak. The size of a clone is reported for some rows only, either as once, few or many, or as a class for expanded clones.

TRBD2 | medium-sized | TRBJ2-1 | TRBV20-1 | TGCAGTGCTAGAGATGGTGGGAGGGCAGGCGATGAGCAGTTCTTC | CSARDGGRAGDEQFF
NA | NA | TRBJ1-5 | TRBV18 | TGTGCCAGCTCACCAGGACAGACCTATCAGCCCCAGCATTTT | CASSPGQTYQPQHF
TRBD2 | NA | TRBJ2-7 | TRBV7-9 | TGTGCCAGCAGGCCCCTCGGGTCGGCTAAGCGGGAGGCGTACGAGCGGTACTTC | CASRPLGSAKREAYERYF
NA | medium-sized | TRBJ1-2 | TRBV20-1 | TGCAGTGCCATTAACTATGGCTACACCTTC | CSAINYGYTF
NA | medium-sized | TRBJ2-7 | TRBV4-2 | TGTGCCAGCAGCCCCGGCCCCGCGGACGAGCAGTACTTC | CASSPGPADEQYF
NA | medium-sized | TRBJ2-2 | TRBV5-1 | TGCGCCAGCAGCTTGGCTGCAGCGAACACCGGGGAGCTGTTTTTT | CASSLAAANTGELFF
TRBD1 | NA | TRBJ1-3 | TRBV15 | TGTGCCACCTCCCGGGACAGGCACTCTGGAAACACCATATATTTT | CATSRDRHSGNTIYF
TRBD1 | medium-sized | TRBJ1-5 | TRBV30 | TGTGCCTGCGACAGGGGGCAGGATCAGCCCCAGCATTTT | CACDRGQDQPQHF
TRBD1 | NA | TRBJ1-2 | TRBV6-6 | TGTGCCAGCAGTTACGACAGGGGTGGCTACACCTTC | CASSYDRGGYTF
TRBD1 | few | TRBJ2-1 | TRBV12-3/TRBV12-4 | TGTGCCAGCAGTTTAGGGGGACAGTCCAATGGGCAGTTCTTC | CASSLGGQSNGQFF
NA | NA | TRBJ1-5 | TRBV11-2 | TGTGCCAGACCACCCTTCCTTGAGGCAGGGTCACACAATCAGCCCCAGCACTTT | CARPPFLEAGSHNQPQHF